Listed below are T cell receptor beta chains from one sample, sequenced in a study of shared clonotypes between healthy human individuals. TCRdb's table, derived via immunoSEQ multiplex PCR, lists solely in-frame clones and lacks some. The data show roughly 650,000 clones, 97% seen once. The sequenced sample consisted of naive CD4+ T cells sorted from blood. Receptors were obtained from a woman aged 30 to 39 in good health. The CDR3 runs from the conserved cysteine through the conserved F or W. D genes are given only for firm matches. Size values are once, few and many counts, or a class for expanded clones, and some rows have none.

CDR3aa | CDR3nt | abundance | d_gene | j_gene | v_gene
CASSPFLGGAGTEAFF | TGTGCCAGCTCACCATTTCTCGGGGGGGCCGGCACTGAAGCTTTCTTT | NA | NA | TRBJ1-1 | TRBV18
CASTKAHTQYF | TGTGCCAGCACCAAAGCGCATACGCAGTATTTT | once | NA | TRBJ2-3 | TRBV6-5
CASSFRDFRKRSSNQPQHF | TGTGCCAGCAGTTTTAGGGACTTCAGAAAGAGGTCCTCGAATCAGCCCCAGCATTTT | NA | NA | TRBJ1-5 | TRBV28
CASSLPGQGAGEQYF | TGTGCCAGCAGTTTACCGGGACAGGGGGCGGGCGAGCAGTACTTC | NA | TRBD1 | TRBJ2-7 | TRBV28
CASGRGWLETQYF | TGTGCCAGCGGGCGGGGGTGGTTGGAGACCCAGTACTTC | NA | TRBD2 | TRBJ2-5 | TRBV6-5
CASSRSSTSSAYEQFF | TGCGCCAGCAGCCGGTCCTCTACTTCCAGTGCTTATGAGCAGTTCTTC | NA | NA | TRBJ2-1 | TRBV5-1
CAWRPLAKQETQYF | TGTGCCTGGAGGCCTCTGGCTAAACAAGAGACCCAGTACTTC | NA | NA | TRBJ2-5 | TRBV30
CATRKGRGLAGERAYNEQFF | TGTGCCACCAGAAAAGGACGAGGACTAGCGGGAGAGAGGGCCTACAATGAGCAGTTCTTC | NA | TRBD2 | TRBJ2-1 | TRBV15
CSGGISSYNEQFF | TGCAGCGGGGGGATCTCGTCCTACAATGAGCAGTTCTTC | NA | NA | TRBJ2-1 | TRBV29-1
CASSNRQGDYEQYF | TGTGCCAGCAGCAACCGACAGGGAGACTACGAGCAGTACTTC | NA | TRBD1 | TRBJ2-7 | TRBV5-4